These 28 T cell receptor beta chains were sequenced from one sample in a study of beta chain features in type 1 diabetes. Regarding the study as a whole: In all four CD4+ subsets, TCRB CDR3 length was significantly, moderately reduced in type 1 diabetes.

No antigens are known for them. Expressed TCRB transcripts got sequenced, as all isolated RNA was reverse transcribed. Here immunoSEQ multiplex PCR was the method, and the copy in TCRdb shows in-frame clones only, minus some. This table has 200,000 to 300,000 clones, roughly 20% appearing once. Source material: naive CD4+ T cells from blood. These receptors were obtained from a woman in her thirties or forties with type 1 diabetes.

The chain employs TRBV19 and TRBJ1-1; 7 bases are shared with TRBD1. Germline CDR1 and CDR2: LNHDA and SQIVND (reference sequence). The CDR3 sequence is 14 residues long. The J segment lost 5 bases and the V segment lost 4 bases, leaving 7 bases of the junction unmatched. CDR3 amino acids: CASSKQGLGTEAFF. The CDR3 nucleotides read TGTGCCAGTAGTAAACAGGGGTTGGGGACTGAAGCTTTCTTT.

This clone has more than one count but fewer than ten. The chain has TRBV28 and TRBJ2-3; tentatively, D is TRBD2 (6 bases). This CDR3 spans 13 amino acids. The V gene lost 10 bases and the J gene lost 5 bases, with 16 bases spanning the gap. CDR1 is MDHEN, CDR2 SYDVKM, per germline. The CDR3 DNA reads TGTGCCACCACACGAAAAGCGGGAGATACGCAGTATTTT. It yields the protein CATTRKAGDTQYF.

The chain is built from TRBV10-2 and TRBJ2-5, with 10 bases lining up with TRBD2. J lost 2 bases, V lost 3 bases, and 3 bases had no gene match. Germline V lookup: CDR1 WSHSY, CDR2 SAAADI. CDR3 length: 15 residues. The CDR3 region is CASSEAGGRQETQYF. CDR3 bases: TGCGCCAGCAGTGAAGCGGGAGGGCGACAAGAGACCCAGTACTTC.

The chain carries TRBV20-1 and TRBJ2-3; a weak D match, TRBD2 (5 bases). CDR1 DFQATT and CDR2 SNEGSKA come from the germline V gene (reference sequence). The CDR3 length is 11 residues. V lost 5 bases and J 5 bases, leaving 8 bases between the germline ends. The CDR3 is CSASREDTQYF. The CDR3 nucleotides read TGCAGTGCTTCGAGGGAAGATACGCAGTATTTT.

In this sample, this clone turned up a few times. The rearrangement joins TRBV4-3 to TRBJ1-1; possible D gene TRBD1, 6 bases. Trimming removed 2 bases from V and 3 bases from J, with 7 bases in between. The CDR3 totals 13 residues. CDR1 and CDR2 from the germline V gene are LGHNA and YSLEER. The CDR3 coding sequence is TGCGCCAGCAGCCAACAGGGGTACACTGAAGCTTTCTTT. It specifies CASSQQGYTEAFF.

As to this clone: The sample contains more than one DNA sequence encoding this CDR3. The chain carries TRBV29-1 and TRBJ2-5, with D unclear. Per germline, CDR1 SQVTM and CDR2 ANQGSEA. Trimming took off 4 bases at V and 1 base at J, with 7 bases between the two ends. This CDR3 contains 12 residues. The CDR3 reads CSVVTVQETQYF. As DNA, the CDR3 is TGCAGCGTTGTTACGGTCCAAGAGACCCAGTACTTC.

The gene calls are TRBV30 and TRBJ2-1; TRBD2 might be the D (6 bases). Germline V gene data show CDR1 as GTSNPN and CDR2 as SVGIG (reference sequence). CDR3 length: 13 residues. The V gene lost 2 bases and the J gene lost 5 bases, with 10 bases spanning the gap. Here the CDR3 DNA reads TGTGCCTGGAGTCCGGGACTCAACAATGAGCAGTTCTTC. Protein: CAWSPGLNNEQFF.

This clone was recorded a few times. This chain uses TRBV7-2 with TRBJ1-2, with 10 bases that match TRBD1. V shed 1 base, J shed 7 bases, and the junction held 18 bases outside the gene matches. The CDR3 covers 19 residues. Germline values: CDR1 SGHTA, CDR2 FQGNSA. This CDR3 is CASSLGHHSGTGERSGYTF. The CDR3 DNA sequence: TGTGCCAGCAGCTTAGGGCACCATTCCGGGACAGGGGAGAGGAGTGGCTACACCTTC. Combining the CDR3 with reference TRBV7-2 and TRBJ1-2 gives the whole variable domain GAGVSQSPSNKVTEKGKDVELRCDPISGHTALYWYRQSLGQGLEFLIYFQGNSAPDKSGLPSDRFSAERTGGSVSTLTIQRTQQEDSAVYLCASSLGHHSGTGERSGYTFGSGTRLTVV.

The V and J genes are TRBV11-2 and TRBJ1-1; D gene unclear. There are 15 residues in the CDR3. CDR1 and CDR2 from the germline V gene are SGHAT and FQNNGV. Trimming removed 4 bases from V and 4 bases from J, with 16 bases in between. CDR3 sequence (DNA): TGTGCCAGCAGCTGGGCTAGGCTCGGGAGCACTGAAGCTTTCTTT. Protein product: CASSWARLGSTEAFF.

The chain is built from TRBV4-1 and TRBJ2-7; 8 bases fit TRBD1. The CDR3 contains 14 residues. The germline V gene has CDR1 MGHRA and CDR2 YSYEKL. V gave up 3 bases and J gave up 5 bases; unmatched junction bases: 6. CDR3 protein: CASSQARGPDEQYF. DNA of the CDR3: TGCGCCAGCAGCCAGGCCAGGGGGCCCGACGAGCAGTACTTC.

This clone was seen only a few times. In nucleotides, the CDR3 is TGTGCCAGCAGCTTGTTGGCGGAGCCCTACAATGAGCAGTTCTTC. Translating it yields CASSLLAEPYNEQFF. This chain links TRBV5-6 with TRBJ2-1; D is unclear. This CDR3 has 15 amino acids. The germline gives CDR1 SGHDT, CDR2 YYEEEE. The V gene lost 1 base and the J gene lost 2 bases, with 10 bases spanning the gap.

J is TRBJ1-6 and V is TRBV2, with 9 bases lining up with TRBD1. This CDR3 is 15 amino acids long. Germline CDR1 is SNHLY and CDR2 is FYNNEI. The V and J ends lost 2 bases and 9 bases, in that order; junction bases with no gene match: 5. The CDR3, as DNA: TGTGCCAGCAGTGAACAACAGGGGGCGATTTCACCCCTCCACTTT. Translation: CASSEQQGAISPLHF.

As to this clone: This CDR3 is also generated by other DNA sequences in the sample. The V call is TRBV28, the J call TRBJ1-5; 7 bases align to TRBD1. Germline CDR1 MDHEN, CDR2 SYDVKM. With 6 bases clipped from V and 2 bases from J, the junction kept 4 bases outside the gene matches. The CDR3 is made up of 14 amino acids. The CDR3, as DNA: TGTGCCAGCAGCCTCGGGACAGGCAATCAGCCCCAGCATTTT. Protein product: CASSLGTGNQPQHF.

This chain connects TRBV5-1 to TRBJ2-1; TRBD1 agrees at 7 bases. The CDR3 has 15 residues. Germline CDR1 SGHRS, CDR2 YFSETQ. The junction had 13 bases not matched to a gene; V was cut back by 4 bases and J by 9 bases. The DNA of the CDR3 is TGCGCCAGCAGCCCAGGGGGTTTAAGGTACGCTGAGCAGTTCTTC. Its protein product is CASSPGGLRYAEQFF. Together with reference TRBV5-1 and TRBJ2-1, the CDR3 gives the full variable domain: KAGVTQTPRYLIKTRGQQVTLSCSPISGHRSVSWYQQTPGQGLQFLFEYFSETQRNKGNFPGRFSGRQFSNSRSEMNVSTLELGDSALYLCASSPGGLRYAEQFFGPGTRLTVL.

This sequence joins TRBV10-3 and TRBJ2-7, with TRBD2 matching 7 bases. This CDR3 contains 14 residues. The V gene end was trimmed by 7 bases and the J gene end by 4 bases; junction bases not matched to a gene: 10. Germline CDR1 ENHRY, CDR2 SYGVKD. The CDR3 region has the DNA TGTGCCATCAAGGACCGACTAGCAGGTTACGAGCAGTACTTC. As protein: CAIKDRLAGYEQYF.

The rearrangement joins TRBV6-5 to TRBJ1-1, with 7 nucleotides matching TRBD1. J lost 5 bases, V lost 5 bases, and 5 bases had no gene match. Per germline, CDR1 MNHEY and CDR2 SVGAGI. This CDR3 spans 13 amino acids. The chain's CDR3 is CASSTGVGTEAFF. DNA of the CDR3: TGTGCCAGCAGTACAGGGGTAGGGACTGAAGCTTTCTTT.

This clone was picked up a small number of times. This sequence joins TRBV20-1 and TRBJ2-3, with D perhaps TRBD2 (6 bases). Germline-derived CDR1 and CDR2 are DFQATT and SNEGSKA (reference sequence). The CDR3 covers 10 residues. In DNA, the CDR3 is TGCAGCGGAGGGGCAGATACGCAGTATTTT. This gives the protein CSGGADTQYF.

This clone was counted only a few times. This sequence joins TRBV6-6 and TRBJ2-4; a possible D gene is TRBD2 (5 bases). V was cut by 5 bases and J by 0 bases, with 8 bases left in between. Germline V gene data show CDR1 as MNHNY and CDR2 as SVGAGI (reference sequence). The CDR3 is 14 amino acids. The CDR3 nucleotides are TGTGCCAGCAGTGCCGGGGTAGCCAAAAACATTCAGTACTTC. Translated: CASSAGVAKNIQYF.

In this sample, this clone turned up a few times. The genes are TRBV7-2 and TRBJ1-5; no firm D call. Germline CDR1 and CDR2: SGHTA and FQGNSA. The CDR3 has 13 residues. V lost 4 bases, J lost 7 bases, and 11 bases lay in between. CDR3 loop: CASSSQTGQPQHF. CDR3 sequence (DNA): TGTGCCAGCAGCTCCCAGACGGGGCAGCCCCAGCATTTT.

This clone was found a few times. CDR3 protein: CASSLDLGLAGRDEQFF. CDR3 DNA sequence: TGTGCCAGCAGCTTAGATCTGGGACTAGCGGGGAGGGATGAGCAGTTCTTC. This rearrangement joins TRBV7-2 to TRBJ2-1; 13 bases fit TRBD2. The CDR3 length is 17 residues. J gave up 8 bases and V 1 base, and 8 bases lay outside the gene matches. CDR1 SGHTA and CDR2 FQGNSA come from the germline V gene.

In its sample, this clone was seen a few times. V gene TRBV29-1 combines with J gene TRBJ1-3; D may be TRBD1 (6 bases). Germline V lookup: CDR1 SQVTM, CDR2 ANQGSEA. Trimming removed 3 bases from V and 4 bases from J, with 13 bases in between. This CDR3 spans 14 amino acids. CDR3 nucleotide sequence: TGCAGCGTTGACTACAGGGCTTACGGAAACACCATATATTTT. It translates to CSVDYRAYGNTIYF.

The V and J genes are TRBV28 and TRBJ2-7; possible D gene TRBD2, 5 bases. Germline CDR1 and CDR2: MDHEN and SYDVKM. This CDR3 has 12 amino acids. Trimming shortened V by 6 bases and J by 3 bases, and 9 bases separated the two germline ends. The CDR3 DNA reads TGTGCCAGCAGCTACCGGGGCTACGAGCAGTACTTC. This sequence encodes CASSYRGYEQYF. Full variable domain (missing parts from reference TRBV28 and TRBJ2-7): DVKVTQSSRYLVKRTGEKVFLECVQDMDHENMFWYRQDPGLGLRLIYFSYDVKMKEKGDIPEGYSVSREKKERFSLILESASTNQTSMYLCASSYRGYEQYFGPGTRLTVT.

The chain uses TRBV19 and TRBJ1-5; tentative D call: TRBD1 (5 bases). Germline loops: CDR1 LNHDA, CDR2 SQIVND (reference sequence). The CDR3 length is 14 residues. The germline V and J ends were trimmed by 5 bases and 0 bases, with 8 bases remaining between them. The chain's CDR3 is CASSYQGSNQPQHF. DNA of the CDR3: TGTGCCAGTAGTTACCAGGGTAGCAATCAGCCCCAGCATTTT.

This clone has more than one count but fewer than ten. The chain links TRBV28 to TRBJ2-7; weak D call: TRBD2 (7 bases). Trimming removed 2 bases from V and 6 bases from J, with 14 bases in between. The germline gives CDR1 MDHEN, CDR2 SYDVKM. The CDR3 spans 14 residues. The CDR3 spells CASSLGGARGEQYF. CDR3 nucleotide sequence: TGTGCCAGCAGTTTAGGGGGGGCCCGGGGCGAGCAGTACTTC.

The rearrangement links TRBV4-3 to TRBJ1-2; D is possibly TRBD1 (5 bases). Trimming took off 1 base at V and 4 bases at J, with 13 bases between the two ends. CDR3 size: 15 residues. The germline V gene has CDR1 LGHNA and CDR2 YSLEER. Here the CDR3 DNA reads TGCGCCAGCAGCCAAGCACCCCGGGGGATCTATGGCTACACCTTC. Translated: CASSQAPRGIYGYTF.

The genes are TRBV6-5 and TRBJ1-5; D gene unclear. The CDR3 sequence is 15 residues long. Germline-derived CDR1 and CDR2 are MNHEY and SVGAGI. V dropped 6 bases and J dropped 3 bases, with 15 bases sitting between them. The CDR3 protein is CASSPGDSFNQPQHF. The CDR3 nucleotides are TGTGCCAGCAGCCCCGGCGACTCCTTCAATCAGCCCCAGCATTTT.

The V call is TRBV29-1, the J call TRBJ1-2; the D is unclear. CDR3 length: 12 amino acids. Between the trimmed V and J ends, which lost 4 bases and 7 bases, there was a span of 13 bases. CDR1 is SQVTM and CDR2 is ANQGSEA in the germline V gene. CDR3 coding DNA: TGCAGCGTTGGAGGTCCAAATATTGGCTACACCTTC. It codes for CSVGGPNIGYTF.

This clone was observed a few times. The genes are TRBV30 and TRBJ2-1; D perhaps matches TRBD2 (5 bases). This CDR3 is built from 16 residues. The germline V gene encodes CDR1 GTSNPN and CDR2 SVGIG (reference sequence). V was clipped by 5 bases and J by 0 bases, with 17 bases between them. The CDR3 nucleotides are TGTGCCTGGGCTGGAGGTAGCACCGGCTCCTACAATGAGCAGTTCTTC. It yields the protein CAWAGGSTGSYNEQFF.